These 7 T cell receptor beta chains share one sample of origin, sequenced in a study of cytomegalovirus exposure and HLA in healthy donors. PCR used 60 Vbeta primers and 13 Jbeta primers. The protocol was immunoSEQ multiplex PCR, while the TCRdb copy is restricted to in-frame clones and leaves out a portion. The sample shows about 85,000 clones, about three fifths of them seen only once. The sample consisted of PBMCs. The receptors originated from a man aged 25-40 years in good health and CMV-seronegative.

The CDR3 nucleotides read TGTGCCAGCCGAAGGGCCGGGAGCGGAGAGACCCAGTACTTC. It translates to CASRRAGSGETQYF. The chain links TRBV28 to TRBJ2-5, with D possibly being TRBD2 (6 bases). The CDR3 is made up of 14 amino acids. Germline CDR1 is MDHEN and CDR2 is SYDVKM. Trimming shortened V by 8 bases and J by 4 bases, and 17 bases separated the two germline ends.

The CDR3 is CASGTTGDPYNEQFF. Written as DNA, the CDR3 is TGCGCCAGCGGAACTACAGGCGATCCTTACAATGAGCAGTTCTTC. The rearrangement links TRBV10-1 to TRBJ2-1; D is perhaps TRBD1 (5 bases). Germline CDR1 WNHNN, CDR2 SYGVQD (reference sequence). The CDR3 sequence is 15 residues long. Trimming took 8 bases from V and 4 from J, leaving 18 bases between them.

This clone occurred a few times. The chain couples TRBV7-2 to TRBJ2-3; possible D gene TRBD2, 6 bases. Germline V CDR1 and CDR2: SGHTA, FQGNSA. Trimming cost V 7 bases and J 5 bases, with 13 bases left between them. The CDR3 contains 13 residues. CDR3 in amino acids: CASTLASVDTQYF. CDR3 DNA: TGTGCCAGCACCCTAGCTAGCGTAGATACGCAGTATTTT.

DNA for the CDR3: TGTGCCAGCAGTTTTGAGACTTACCTTAGCTCCTACGAGCAGTACTTC. It codes for CASSFETYLSSYEQYF. The rearrangement links TRBV27 to TRBJ2-7, with no clear D. Germline V gene sequence: CDR1 MNHEY, CDR2 SMNVEV (reference sequence). Trimming took off 3 bases at V and 0 bases at J, with 15 bases between the two ends. The CDR3 is made up of 16 amino acids.

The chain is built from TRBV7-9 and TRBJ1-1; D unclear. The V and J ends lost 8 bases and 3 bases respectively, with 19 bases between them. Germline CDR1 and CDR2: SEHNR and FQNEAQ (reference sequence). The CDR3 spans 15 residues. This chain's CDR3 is CASPPRGPEDTEAFF. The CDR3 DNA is TGTGCCAGCCCCCCCCGCGGGCCAGAGGACACTGAAGCTTTCTTT.

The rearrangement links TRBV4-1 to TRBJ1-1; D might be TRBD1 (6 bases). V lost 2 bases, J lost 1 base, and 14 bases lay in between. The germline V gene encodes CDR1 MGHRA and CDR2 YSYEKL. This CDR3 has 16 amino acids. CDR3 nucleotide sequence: TGCGCCAGCAGCCAAAGTGCTTTGACAGGGAACACTGAAGCTTTCTTT. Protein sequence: CASSQSALTGNTEAFF.

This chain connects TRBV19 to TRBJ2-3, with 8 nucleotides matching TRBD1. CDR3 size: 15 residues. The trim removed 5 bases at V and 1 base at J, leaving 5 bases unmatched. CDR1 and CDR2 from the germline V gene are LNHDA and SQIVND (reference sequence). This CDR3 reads CASSSTGVGTDTQYF. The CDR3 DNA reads TGTGCCAGTAGTTCGACAGGGGTCGGCACAGATACGCAGTATTTT. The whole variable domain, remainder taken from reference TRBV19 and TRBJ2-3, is DGGITQSPKYLFRKEGQNVTLSCEQNLNHDAMYWYRQDPGQGLRLIYYSQIVNDFQKGDIAEGYSVSREKKESFPLTVTSAQKNPTAFYLCASSSTGVGTDTQYFGPGTRLTVL.